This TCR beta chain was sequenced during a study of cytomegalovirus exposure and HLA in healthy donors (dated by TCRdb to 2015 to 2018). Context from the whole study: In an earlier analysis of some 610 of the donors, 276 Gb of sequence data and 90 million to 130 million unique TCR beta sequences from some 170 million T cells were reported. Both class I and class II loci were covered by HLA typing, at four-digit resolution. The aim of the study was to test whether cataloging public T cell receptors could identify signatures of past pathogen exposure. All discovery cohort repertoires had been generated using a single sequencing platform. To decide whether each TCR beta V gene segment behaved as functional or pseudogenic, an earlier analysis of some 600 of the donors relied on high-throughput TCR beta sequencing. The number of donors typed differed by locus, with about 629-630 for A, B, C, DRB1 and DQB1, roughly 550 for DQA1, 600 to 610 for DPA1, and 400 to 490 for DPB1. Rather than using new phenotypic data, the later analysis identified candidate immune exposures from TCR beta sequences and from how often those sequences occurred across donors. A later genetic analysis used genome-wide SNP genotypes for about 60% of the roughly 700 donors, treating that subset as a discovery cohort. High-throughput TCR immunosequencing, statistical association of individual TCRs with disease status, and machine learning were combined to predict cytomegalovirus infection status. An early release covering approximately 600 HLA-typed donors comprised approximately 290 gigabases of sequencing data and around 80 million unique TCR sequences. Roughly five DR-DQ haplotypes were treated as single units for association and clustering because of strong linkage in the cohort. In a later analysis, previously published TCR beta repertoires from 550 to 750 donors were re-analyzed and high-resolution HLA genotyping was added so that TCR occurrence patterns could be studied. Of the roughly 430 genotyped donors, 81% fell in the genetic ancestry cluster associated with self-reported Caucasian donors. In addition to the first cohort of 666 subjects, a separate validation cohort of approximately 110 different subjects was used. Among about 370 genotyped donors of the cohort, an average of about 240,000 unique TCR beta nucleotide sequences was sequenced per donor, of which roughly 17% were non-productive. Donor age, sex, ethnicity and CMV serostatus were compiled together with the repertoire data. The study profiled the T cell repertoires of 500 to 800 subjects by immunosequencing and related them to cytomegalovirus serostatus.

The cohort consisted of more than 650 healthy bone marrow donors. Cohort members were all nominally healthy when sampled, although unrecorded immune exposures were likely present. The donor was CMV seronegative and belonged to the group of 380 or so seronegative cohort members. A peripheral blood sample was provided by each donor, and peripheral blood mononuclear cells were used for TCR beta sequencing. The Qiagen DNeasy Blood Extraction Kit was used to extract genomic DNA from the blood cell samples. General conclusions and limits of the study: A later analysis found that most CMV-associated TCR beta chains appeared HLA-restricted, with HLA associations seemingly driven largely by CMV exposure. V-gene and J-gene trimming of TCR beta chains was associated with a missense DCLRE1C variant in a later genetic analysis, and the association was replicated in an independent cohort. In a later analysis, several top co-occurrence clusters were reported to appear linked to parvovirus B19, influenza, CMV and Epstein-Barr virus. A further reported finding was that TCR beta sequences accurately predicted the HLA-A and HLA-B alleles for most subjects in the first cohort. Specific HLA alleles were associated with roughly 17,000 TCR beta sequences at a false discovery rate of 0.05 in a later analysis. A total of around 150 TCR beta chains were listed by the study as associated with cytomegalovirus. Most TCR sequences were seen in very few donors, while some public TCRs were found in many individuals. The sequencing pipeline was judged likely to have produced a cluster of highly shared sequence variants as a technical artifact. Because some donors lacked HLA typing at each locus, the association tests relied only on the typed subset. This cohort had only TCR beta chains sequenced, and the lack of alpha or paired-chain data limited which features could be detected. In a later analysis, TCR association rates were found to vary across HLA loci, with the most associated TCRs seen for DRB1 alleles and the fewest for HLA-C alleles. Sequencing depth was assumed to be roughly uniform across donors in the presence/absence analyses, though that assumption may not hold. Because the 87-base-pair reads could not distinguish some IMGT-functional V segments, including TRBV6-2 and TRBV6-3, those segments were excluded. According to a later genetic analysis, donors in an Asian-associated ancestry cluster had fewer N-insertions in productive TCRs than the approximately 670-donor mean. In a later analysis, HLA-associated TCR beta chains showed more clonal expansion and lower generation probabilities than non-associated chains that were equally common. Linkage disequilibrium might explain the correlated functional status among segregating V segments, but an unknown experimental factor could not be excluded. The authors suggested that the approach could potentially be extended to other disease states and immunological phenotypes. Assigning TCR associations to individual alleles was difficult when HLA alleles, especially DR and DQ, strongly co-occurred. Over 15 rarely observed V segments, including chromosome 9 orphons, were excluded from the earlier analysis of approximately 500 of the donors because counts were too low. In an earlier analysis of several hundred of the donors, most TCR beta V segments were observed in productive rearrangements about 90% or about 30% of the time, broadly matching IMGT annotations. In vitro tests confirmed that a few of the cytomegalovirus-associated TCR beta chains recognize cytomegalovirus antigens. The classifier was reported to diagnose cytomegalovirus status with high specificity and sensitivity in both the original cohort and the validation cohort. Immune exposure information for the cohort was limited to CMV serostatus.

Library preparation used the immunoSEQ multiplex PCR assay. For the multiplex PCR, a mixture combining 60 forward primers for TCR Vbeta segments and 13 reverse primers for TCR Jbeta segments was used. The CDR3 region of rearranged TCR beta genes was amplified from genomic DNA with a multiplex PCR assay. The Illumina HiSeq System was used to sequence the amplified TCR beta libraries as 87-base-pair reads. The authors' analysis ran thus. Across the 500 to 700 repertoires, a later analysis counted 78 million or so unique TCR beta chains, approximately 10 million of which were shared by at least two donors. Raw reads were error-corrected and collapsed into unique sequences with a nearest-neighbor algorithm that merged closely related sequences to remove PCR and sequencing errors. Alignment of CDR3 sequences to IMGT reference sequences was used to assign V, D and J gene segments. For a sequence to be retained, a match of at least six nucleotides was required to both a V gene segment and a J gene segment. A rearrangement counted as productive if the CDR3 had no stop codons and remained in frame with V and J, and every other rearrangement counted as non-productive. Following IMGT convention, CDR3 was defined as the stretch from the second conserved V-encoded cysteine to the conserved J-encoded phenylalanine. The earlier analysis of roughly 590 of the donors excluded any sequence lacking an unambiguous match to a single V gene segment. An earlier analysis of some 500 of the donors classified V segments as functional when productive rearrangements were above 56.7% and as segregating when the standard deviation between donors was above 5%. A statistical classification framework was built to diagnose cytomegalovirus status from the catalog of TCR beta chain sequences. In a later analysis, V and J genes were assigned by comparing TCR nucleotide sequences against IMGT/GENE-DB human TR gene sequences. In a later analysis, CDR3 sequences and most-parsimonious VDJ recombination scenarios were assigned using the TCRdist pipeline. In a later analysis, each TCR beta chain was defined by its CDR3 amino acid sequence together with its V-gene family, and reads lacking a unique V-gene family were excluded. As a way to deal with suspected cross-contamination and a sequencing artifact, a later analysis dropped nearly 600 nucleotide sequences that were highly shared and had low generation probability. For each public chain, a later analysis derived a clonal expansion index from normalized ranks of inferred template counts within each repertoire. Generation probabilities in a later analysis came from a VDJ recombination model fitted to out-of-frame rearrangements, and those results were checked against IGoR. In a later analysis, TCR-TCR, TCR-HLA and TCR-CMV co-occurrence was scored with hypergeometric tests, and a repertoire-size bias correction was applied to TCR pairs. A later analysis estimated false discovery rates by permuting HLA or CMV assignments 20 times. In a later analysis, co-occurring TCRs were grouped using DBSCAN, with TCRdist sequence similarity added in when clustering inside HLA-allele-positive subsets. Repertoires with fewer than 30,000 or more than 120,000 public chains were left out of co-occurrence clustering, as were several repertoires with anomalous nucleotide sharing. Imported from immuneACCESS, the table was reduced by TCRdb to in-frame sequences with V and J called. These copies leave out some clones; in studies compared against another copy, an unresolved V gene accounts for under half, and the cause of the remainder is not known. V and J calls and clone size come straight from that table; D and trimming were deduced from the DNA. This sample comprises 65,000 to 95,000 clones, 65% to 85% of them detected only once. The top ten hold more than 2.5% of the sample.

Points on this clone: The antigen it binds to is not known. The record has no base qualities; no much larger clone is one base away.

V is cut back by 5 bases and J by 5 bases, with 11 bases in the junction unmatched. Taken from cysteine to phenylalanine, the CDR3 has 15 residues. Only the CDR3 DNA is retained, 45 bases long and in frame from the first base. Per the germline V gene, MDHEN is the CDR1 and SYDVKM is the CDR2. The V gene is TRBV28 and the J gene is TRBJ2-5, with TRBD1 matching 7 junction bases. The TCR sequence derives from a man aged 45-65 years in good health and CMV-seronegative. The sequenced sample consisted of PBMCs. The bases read TGTGCCAGCAGTCCCGGGGACAGTCGGAAGGAGACCCAGTACTTC. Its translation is CASSPGDSRKETQYF.